These 8 T cell receptor beta chains came from one sample sequenced in a study of post-analysis software for immune sequencing data. Overall study findings and caveats: With TRBV5-6, TRBV5-1 and TRBV20-1 included, five TRBV segments were more frequent in patients than in controls.

No antigen is known for these receptors. The TCR beta cDNA libraries contained unique molecular identifiers. TCRdb called the PCR reads again in MiXCR, with one record for every CDR3 protein. The sample yields around 710,000 distinct CDR3 sequences, around 46% seen once. Source material: blood. The receptors were gathered from a girl between 5 and 17 years old with multiple sclerosis.

The rearrangement joins TRBV6-5 to TRBJ2-4; a possible D gene is TRBD1 (5 bases). V lost 5 bases, J lost 1 base, and 12 bases lay in between. Looked up from germline, CDR1 is MNHEY and CDR2 is SVGAGI. This CDR3 is 15 amino acids long. CDR3 loop: CASSPGGAAKNIQYF. The CDR3 DNA reads TGTGCCAGCAGTCCTGGTGGGGCGGCCAAAAACATTCAGTACTTC.

This chain uses TRBV29-1 with TRBJ1-2; maybe TRBD1 (5 bases). The CDR3 spans 13 residues. Germline CDR1 is SQVTM and CDR2 is ANQGSEA. V was pared by 5 bases and J by 4 bases, with 14 bases between. The chain's CDR3 is CSVFRGTGYGYTF. The CDR3 DNA sequence: TGCAGCGTTTTCCGGGGCACCGGCTATGGCTACACCTTC.

This clonotype was seen only once. The chain recombines TRBV6-5 with TRBJ1-5; the D is unclear. V was clipped by 6 bases and J by 10 bases, with 13 bases between them. There are 12 residues in the CDR3. Per germline, CDR1 MNHEY and CDR2 SVGAGI. CDR3 sequence: CASRAGKRPQHF. The CDR3 DNA sequence: TGTGCCAGCAGGGCGGGGAAACGACCCCAGCATTTT.

The genes are TRBV7-9 and TRBJ2-1; 8 bases line up with TRBD2. V was pared by 5 bases and J by 2 bases, with 8 bases of the junction left unmatched. The CDR3 consists of 16 residues. CDR1 is SEHNR and CDR2 is FQNEAQ in the germline V gene (reference sequence). Here the CDR3 reads CASSRFTREAYNEQFF. Written as DNA, the CDR3 is TGTGCCAGCAGCCGTTTTACGCGGGAGGCCTACAATGAGCAGTTCTTC.

The CDR3 sequence is CASSQDARGAQPQHF. CDR3 nucleotides: TGTGCCAGCAGCCAAGATGCGCGAGGGGCCCAGCCCCAGCATTTT. The chain joins TRBV3-1 to TRBJ1-5, with D possibly being TRBD1 (5 bases). CDR1 and CDR2 (germline): LGHDT, YNNKEL (reference sequence). The CDR3 runs 15 residues. Trimming shortened V by 0 bases and J by 7 bases, and 13 bases separated the two germline ends.

In its sample, this clonotype was seen a few times. V is TRBV6-5 and J is TRBJ2-1; TRBD1 matches at 11 bases. The CDR3 runs to 15 residues. The junction had 8 bases not matched to a gene; V was cut back by 7 bases and J by 6 bases. CDR1 is MNHEY, CDR2 SVGAGI, per germline. The DNA for the CDR3 is TGTGCCAGCACCAAACGAGGGACAGGGGGCAATGAGCAGTTCTTC. Translated: CASTKRGTGGNEQFF.

The chain employs TRBV6-2 or TRBV6-3 and TRBJ2-7; 11 bases agree with TRBD1. Germline-derived CDR1 and CDR2 are MNHEY and SVGEGT. This CDR3 is built from 15 residues. V lost 2 bases and J lost 3; bases outside the gene matches: 3. CDR3 nucleotides: TGTGCCAGCAGTTACGGAGGGACAGGGGGCTACGAGCAGTACTTC. Amino acid sequence: CASSYGGTGGYEQYF.

The chain recombines TRBV6-5 with TRBJ1-1, with TRBD1 as a possible D gene (5 bases). Looked up from germline, CDR1 is MNHEY and CDR2 is SVGAGI. This CDR3 is 13 amino acids long. Trimming removed 5 bases at V and 0 bases at J, with 7 bases between. As DNA, the CDR3 is TGTGCCAGCAGTGAGACAGTGAACACTGAAGCTTTCTTT. It specifies CASSETVNTEAFF.